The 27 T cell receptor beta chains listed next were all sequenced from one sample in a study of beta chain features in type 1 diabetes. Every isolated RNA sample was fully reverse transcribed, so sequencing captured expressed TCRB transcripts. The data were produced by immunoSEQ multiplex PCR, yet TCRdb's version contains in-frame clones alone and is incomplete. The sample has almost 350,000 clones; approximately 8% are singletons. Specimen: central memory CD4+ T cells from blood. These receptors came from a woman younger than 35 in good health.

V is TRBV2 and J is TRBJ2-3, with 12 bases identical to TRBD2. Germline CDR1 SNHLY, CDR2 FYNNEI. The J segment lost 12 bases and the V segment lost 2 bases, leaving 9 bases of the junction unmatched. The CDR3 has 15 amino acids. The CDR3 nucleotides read TGTGCCAGCAGTGAACGGACTAGCGGGACGCTTTCCCAGTATTTT. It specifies CASSERTSGTLSQYF.

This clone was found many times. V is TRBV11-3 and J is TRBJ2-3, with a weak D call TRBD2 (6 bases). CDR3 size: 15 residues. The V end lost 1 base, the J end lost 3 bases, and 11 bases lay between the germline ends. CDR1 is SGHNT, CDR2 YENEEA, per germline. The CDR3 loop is CASSLVGSATDTQYF. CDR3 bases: TGTGCCAGCAGCTTAGTCGGGAGTGCGACAGATACGCAGTATTTT.

CDR3 protein: CASSLNGQNSYNEQFF. The CDR3, as DNA: TGTGCCAGCAGCTTAAATGGGCAGAATTCCTACAATGAGCAGTTCTTC. V usage is TRBV11-2 and J usage is TRBJ2-1; D is unresolved. CDR1 is SGHAT and CDR2 is FQNNGV in the germline V gene. CDR3 length: 16 residues. The ends were cut back, 2 bases at V and 1 base at J, with 12 bases in the middle.

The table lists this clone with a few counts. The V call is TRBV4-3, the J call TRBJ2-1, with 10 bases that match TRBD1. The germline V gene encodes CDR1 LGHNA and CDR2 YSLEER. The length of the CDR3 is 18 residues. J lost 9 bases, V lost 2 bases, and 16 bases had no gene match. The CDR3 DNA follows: TGCGCCAGCAGCCAAAAGATTACCGGGACAGGGGCGTCAAGTGAGCAGTTCTTC. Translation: CASSQKITGTGASSEQFF.

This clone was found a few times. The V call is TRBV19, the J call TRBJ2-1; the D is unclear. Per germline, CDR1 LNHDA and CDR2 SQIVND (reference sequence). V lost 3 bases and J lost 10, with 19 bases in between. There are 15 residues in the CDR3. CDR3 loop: CASSISRGPTMEQFF. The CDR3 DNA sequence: TGTGCCAGTAGTATCTCTCGTGGGCCTACAATGGAGCAGTTCTTC.

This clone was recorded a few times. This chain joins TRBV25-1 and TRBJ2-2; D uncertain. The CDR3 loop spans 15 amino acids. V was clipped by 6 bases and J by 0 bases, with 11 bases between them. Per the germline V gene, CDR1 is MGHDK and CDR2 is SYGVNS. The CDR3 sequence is CASRPAGSNTGELFF. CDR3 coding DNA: TGTGCCAGCAGACCCGCCGGGTCGAACACCGGGGAGCTGTTTTTT.

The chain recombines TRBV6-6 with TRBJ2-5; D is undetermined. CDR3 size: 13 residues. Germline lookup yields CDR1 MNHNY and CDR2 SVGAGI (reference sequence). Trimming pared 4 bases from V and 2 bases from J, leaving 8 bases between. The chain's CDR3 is CASSLPQQETQYF. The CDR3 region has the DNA TGTGCCAGCAGTTTACCCCAACAAGAGACCCAGTACTTC.

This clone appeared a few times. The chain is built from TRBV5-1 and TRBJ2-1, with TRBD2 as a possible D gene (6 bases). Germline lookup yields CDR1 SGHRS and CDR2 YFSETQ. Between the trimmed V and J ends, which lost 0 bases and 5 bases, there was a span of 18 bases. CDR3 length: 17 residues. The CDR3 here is CASSLDPTSLDNNEQFF. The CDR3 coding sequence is TGCGCCAGCAGCTTGGACCCGACTAGTTTGGATAACAATGAGCAGTTCTTC.

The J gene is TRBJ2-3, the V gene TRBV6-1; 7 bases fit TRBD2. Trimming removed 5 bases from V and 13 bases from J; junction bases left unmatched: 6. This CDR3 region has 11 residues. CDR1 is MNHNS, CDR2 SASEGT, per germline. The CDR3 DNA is TGTGCCAGCAGTTGGGAGACTAGCAAGTATTTT. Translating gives CASSWETSKYF.

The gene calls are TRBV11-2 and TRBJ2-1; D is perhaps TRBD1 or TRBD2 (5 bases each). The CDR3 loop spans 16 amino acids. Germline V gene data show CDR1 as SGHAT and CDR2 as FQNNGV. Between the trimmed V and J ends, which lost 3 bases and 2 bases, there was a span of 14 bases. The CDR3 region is CASSLRPGDPYNEQFF. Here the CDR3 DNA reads TGTGCCAGCAGCTTGAGACCCGGGGACCCCTACAATGAGCAGTTCTTC.

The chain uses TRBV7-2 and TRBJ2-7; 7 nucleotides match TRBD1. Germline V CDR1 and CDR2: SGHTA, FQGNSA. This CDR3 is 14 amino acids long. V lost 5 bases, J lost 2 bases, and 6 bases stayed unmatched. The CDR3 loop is CASSRGQFPYEQYF. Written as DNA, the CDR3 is TGTGCCAGCAGCCGGGGACAGTTCCCCTACGAGCAGTACTTC.

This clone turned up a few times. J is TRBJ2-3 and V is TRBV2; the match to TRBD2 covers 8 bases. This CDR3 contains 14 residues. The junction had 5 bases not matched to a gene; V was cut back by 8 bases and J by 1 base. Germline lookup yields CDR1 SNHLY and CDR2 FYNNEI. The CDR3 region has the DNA TGTGCCAGCCTCAGCGGGAGCGGCACAGATACGCAGTATTTT. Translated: CASLSGSGTDTQYF. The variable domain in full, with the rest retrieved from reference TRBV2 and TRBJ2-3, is EPEVTQTPSHQVTQMGQEVILRCVPISNHLYFYWYRQILGQKVEFLVSFYNNEISEKSEIFDDQFSVERPDGSNFTLKIRSTKLEDSAMYFCASLSGSGTDTQYFGPGTRLTVL.

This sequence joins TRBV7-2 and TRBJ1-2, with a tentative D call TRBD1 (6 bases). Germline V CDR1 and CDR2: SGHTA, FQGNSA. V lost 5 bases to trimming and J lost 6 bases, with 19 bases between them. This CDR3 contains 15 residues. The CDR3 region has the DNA TGTGCCAGCAGCCCATACCTCACAGGGAGGGATGGCTACACCTTC. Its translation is CASSPYLTGRDGYTF.

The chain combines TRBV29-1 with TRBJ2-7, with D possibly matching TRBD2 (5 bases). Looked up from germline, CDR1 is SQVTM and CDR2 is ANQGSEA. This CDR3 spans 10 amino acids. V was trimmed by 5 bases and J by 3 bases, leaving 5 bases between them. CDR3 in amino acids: CSVRGYEQYF. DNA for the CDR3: TGCAGCGTTCGGGGCTACGAGCAGTACTTC.

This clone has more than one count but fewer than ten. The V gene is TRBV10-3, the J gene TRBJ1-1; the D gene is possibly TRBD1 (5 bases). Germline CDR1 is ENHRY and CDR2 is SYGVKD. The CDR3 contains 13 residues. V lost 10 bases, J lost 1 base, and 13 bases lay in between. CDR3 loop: CASRRQGNTEAFF. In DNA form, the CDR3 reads TGTGCCAGCAGGCGTCAGGGGAACACTGAAGCTTTCTTT.

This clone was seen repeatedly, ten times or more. CDR3: CASSRQRGTTNTGELFF. The CDR3 coding sequence is TGTGCCAGCAGCCGCCAAAGGGGGACCACGAACACCGGGGAGCTGTTTTTT. V gene TRBV28 combines with J gene TRBJ2-2; weak D call: TRBD1 (6 bases). The CDR3 totals 17 residues. Trimming took off 6 bases at V and 0 bases at J, with 17 bases between the two ends. Germline assignment: CDR1 MDHEN and CDR2 SYDVKM.

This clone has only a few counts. The CDR3 spells CASSVGQGPAPTDTQYF. The CDR3 nucleotides are TGTGCCAGCAGCGTAGGACAGGGGCCGGCACCCACAGATACGCAGTATTTT. The V and J genes are TRBV9 and TRBJ2-3; the match to TRBD1 covers 8 bases. Germline V CDR1 and CDR2: SGDLS, YYNGEE. With V trimmed by 0 bases and J by 2 bases, 8 bases remained unmatched. The CDR3 loop spans 17 amino acids.

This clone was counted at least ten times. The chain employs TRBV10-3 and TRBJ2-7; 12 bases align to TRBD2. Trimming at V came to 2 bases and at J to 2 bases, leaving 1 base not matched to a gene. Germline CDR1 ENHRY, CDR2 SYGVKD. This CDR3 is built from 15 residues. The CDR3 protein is CAISEPSGRAYEQYF. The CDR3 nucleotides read TGTGCCATCAGTGAGCCTAGCGGGAGGGCCTACGAGCAGTACTTC.

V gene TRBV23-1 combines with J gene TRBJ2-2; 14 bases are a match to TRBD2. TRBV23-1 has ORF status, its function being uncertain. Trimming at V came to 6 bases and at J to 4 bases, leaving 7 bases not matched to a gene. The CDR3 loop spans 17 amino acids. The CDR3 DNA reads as TGCGCCAGCAGCCCGGGACTAGCGGGAGTTTTCACCGGGGAGCTGTTTTTT. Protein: CASSPGLAGVFTGELFF.

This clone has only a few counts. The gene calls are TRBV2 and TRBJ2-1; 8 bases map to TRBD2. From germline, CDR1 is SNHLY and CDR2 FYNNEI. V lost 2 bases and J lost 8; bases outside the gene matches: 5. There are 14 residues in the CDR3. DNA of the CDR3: TGTGCCAGCAGTGAACCGGGAGGGCCTGATGAGCAGTTCTTC. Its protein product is CASSEPGGPDEQFF.

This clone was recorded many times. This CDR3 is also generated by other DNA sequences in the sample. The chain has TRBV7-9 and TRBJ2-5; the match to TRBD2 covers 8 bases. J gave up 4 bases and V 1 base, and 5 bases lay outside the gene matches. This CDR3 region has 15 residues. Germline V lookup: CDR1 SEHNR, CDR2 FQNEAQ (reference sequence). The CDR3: CASSLVLAGGETQYF. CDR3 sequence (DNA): TGTGCCAGCAGCTTAGTCCTAGCGGGCGGAGAGACCCAGTACTTC.

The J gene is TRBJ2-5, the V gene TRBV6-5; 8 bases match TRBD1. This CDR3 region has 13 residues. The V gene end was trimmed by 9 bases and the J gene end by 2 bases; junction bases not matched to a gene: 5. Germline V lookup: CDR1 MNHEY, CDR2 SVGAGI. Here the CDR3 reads CASTRTGQETQYF. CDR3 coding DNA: TGTGCCAGTACGCGGACAGGGCAAGAGACCCAGTACTTC.

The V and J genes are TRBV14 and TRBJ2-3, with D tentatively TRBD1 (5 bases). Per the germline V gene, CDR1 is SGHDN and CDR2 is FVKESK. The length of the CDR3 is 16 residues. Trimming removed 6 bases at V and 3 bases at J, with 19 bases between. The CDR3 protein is CASSYQGAPPTDTQYF. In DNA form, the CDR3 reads TGTGCCAGCAGTTACCAAGGGGCCCCACCGACAGATACGCAGTATTTT.

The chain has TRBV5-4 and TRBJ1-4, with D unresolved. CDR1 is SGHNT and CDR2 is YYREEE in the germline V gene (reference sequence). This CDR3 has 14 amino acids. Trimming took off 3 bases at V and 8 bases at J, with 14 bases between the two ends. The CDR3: CASSSGRTPEKLFF. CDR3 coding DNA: TGTGCCAGCAGCTCCGGACGGACTCCCGAAAAACTGTTTTTT.

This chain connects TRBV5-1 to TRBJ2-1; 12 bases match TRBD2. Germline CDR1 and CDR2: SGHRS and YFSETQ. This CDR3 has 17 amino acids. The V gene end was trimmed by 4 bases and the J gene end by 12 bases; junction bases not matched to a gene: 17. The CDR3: CASSPMIRTSGTGSQFF. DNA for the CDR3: TGCGCCAGCAGCCCGATGATCAGGACTAGCGGGACAGGCTCGCAGTTCTTC.

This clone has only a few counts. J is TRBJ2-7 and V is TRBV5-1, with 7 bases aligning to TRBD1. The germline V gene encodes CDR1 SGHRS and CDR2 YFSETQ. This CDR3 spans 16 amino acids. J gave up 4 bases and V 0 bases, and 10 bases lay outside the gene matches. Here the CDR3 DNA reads TGCGCCAGCAGCTTGGCGACATCGGGACAGAGGTACGAGCAGTACTTC. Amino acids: CASSLATSGQRYEQYF.

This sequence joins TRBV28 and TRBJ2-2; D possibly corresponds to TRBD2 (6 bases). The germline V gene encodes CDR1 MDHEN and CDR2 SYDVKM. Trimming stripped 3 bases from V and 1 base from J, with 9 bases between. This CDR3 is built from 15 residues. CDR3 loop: CASSFLGGNTGELFF. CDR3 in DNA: TGTGCCAGCAGTTTTCTGGGGGGGAACACCGGGGAGCTGTTTTTT. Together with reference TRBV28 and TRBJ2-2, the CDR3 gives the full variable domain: DVKVTQSSRYLVKRTGEKVFLECVQDMDHENMFWYRQDPGLGLRLIYFSYDVKMKEKGDIPEGYSVSREKKERFSLILESASTNQTSMYLCASSFLGGNTGELFFGEGSRLTVL.